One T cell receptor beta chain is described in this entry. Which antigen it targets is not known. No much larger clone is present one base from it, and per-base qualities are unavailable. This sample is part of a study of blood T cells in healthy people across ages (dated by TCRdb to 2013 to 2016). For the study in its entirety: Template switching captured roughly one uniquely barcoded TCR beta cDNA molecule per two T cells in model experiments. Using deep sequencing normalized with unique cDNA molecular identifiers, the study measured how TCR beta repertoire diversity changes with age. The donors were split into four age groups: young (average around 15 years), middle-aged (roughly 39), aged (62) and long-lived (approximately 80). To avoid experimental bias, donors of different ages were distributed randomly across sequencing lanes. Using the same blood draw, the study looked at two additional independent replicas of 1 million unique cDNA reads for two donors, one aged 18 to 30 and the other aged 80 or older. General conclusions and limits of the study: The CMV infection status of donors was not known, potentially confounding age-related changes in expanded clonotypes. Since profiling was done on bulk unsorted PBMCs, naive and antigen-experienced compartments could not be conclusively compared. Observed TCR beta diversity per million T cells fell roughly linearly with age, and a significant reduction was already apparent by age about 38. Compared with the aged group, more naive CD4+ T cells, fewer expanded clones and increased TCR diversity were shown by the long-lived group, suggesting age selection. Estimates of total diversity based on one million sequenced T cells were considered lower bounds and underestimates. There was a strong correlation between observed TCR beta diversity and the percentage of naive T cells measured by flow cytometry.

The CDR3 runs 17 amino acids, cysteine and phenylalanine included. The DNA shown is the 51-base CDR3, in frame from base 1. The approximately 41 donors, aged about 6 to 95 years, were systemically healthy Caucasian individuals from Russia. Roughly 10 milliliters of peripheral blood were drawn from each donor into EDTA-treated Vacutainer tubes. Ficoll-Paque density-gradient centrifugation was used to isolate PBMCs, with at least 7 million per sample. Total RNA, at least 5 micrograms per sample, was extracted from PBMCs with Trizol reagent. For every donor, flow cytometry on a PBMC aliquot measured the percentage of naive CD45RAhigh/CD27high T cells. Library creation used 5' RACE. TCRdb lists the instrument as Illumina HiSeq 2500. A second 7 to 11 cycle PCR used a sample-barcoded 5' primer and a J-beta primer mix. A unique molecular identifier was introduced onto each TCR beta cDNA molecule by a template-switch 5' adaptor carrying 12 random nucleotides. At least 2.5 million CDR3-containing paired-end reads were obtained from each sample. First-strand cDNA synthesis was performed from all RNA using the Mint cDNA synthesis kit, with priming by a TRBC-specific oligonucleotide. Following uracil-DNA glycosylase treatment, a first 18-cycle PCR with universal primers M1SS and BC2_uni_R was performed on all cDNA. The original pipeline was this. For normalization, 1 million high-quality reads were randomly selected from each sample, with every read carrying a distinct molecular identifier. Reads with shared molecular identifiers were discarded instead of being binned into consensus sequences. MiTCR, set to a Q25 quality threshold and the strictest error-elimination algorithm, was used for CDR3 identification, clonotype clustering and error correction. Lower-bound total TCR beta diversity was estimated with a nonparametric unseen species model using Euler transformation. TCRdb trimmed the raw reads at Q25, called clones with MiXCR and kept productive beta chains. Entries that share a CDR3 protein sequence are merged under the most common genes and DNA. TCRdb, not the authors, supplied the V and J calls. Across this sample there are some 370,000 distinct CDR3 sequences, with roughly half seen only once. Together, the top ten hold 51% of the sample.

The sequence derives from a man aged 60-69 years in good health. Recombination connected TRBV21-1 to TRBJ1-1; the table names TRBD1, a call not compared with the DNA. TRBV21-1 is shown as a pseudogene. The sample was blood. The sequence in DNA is TGTGCCAGCAGCAAAGGACGAGCCCCTTGGCCGGGCACTGAAGCTTTCTTT. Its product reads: CASSKGRAPWPGTEAFF.